This TCR beta chain appears in the sequencing data of a study of T cell repertoires in cytomegalovirus infection. A word on this clonotype: Its target is not known.

TCRdb processed the reads anew with MiXCR; each CDR3 protein has one entry. The sample consists of hundreds of thousands of distinct CDR3 sequences, approximately 33% of them appearing once. Germline CDR1 MDHEN, CDR2 SYDVKM. The ends were cut back, 5 bases at V and 5 bases at J, with 13 bases in the middle. There are 13 residues in the CDR3. The rearrangement links TRBV28 to TRBJ2-7; TRBD1 is a possible D gene (6 bases). The specimen was cultured PBMCs, collected from culture after CMV antigen stimulation. This clonotype was sampled from a human donor in good health (CMV status not recorded). Some clones in this sample may be carry-over from other donors' samples. The CDR3 DNA reads TGTGCCAGCAGTCTAACAGGGAACCACGAGCAGTACTTC. The encoded protein is CASSLTGNHEQYF.